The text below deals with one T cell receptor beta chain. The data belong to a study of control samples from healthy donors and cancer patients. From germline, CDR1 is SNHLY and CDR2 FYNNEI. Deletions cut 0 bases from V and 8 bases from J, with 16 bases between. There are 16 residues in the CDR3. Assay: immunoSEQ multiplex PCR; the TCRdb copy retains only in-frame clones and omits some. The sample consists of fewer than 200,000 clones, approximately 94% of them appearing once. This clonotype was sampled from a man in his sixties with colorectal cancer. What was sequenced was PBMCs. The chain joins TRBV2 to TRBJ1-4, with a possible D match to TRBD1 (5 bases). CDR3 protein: CASSEARRGNREKLFF. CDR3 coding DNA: TGTGCCAGCAGTGAAGCGAGGAGGGGAAATAGGGAAAAACTGTTTTTT.